A selection of T cell receptor beta chains follows, all from one sample in a study of cytomegalovirus exposure and HLA in healthy donors. Using immunoSEQ multiplex PCR, the repertoire was profiled, and TCRdb retains in-frame clones only, with some absent. The sample holds around 87,000 clones, around 75% seen once. Sequenced material: PBMCs. Receptors originate from a man aged 35-49 years in good health and CMV-seronegative. Each CDR3 is given with its conserved first and last residue. The D gene is left open where the match is weak. Not all rows give a size; the values are once, few, many and, for expanded clones, a class.

j_call: TRBJ1-1
d_call: -
clone_size: once
v_call: TRBV28
cdr3_aa: CASSPPPRTTEAFF
cdr3_nt: TGTGCCAGCAGTCCTCCCCCCAGGACAACTGAAGCTTTCTTT

j_call: TRBJ2-5
d_call: -
clone_size: once
v_call: TRBV28
cdr3_aa: CASSFRETQYF
cdr3_nt: TGTGCCAGCAGTTTTCGAGAGACCCAGTACTTC

j_call: TRBJ1-2
d_call: -
clone_size: -
v_call: TRBV5-4
cdr3_aa: CASSLSRGDYGYTF
cdr3_nt: TGTGCCAGCAGCTTGTCCAGGGGTGACTATGGCTACACCTTC

j_call: TRBJ1-6
d_call: TRBD1
clone_size: -
v_call: TRBV5-1
cdr3_aa: CASSLGQHSYNSPLHF
cdr3_nt: TGCGCCAGCAGCCTGGGACAGCACTCCTATAATTCGCCCCTCCACTTT

j_call: TRBJ1-4
d_call: -
clone_size: few
v_call: TRBV7-9
cdr3_aa: CASSLAGGANEKLFF
cdr3_nt: TGTGCCAGCAGCTTAGCGGGGGGGGCTAATGAAAAACTGTTTTTT

j_call: TRBJ2-7
d_call: -
clone_size: -
v_call: TRBV7-9
cdr3_aa: CSSSFEGYEQYF
cdr3_nt: TGTTCCAGCAGCTTTGAGGGTTACGAGCAGTACTTC

j_call: TRBJ2-7
d_call: TRBD1
clone_size: -
v_call: TRBV10-1
cdr3_aa: CASRAGAGGHEQYF
cdr3_nt: TGCGCCAGCAGGGCGGGCGCAGGGGGCCACGAGCAGTACTTC

j_call: TRBJ1-5
d_call: -
clone_size: -
v_call: TRBV13
cdr3_aa: CASSLSPGSGDQHF
cdr3_nt: TGTGCCAGCAGCTTATCTCCAGGGTCCGGCGACCAGCATTTT

j_call: TRBJ2-3
d_call: -
clone_size: -
v_call: TRBV5-4
cdr3_aa: CASGRQIYTDTQYF
cdr3_nt: TGTGCCAGCGGACGACAGATCTACACAGATACGCAGTATTTT

j_call: TRBJ2-4
d_call: -
clone_size: -
v_call: TRBV7-2
cdr3_aa: CASSLEPGVGKNIQYF
cdr3_nt: TGTGCCAGCAGCTTAGAACCGGGGGTTGGCAAAAACATTCAGTACTTC

j_call: TRBJ1-2
d_call: -
clone_size: -
v_call: TRBV7-8
cdr3_aa: CAIGEARRVYGYTF
cdr3_nt: TGTGCCATCGGGGAGGCCAGAAGGGTATATGGCTACACCTTC

j_call: TRBJ2-1
d_call: -
clone_size: -
v_call: TRBV7-6
cdr3_aa: CASSPWDTSSYNEQFF
cdr3_nt: TGTGCCAGCAGCCCGTGGGATACTAGCTCCTACAATGAGCAGTTCTTC

j_call: TRBJ1-1
d_call: -
clone_size: -
v_call: TRBV4-1
cdr3_aa: CASRREGAPTPPEAFF
cdr3_nt: TGCGCCAGCAGGCGTGAAGGGGCCCCGACCCCACCTGAAGCTTTCTTT

j_call: TRBJ2-5
d_call: -
clone_size: -
v_call: TRBV28
cdr3_aa: CASSLQAFQETQYF
cdr3_nt: TGTGCCAGCAGTCTACAGGCGTTCCAAGAGACCCAGTACTTC

j_call: TRBJ1-6
d_call: -
clone_size: -
v_call: TRBV19
cdr3_aa: CASSVRGVDNSPLHF
cdr3_nt: TGTGCCAGTAGTGTCAGGGGAGTAGATAATTCACCCCTCCACTTT

j_call: TRBJ2-5
d_call: TRBD2
clone_size: -
v_call: TRBV7-3
cdr3_aa: CASSEGTSGGAVETQYF
cdr3_nt: TGTGCCAGCAGCGAGGGGACTAGCGGGGGGGCCGTGGAGACCCAGTACTTC

j_call: TRBJ2-5
d_call: TRBD1
clone_size: -
v_call: TRBV14
cdr3_aa: CASSLDRGLKLAQYF
cdr3_nt: TGTGCCAGCAGCCTGGACAGGGGACTTAAATTGGCCCAGTACTTC

j_call: TRBJ1-5
d_call: TRBD1
clone_size: few
v_call: TRBV27
cdr3_aa: CASSFNGQGFTQHF
cdr3_nt: TGTGCCAGCAGTTTCAATGGACAGGGTTTTACCCAGCATTTT

j_call: TRBJ2-7
d_call: -
clone_size: -
v_call: TRBV6-5
cdr3_aa: CASGRRGRSYEQYF
cdr3_nt: TGTGCCAGCGGCCGGAGGGGCCGCTCCTACGAGCAGTACTTC

j_call: TRBJ2-3
d_call: -
clone_size: -
v_call: TRBV7-9
cdr3_aa: CASSPFRQERTDTQYF
cdr3_nt: TGTGCCAGCAGCCCCTTTCGACAGGAGCGCACAGATACGCAGTATTTT

j_call: TRBJ1-1
d_call: -
clone_size: -
v_call: TRBV7-2
cdr3_aa: CASSLGRTDVTEAFF
cdr3_nt: TGTGCCAGCAGCTTAGGGAGGACAGACGTCACTGAAGCTTTCTTT

j_call: TRBJ1-1
d_call: -
clone_size: -
v_call: TRBV6-5
cdr3_aa: CASSYSRTPVGAAFF
cdr3_nt: TGTGCCAGCAGTTACTCGAGGACGCCGGTGGGAGCAGCTTTCTTT

j_call: TRBJ1-3
d_call: -
clone_size: -
v_call: TRBV19
cdr3_aa: CASTIQGGNTIYF
cdr3_nt: TGTGCCAGTACTATACAGGGTGGAAACACCATATATTTT

j_call: TRBJ1-1
d_call: TRBD1
clone_size: -
v_call: TRBV9
cdr3_aa: CASSPRGRTEAFF
cdr3_nt: TGTGCCAGCAGCCCCAGGGGGAGAACTGAAGCTTTCTTT

j_call: TRBJ2-4
d_call: -
clone_size: -
v_call: TRBV4-3
cdr3_aa: CASSQGVWGENIQYF
cdr3_nt: TGCGCCAGCAGCCAAGGAGTTTGGGGAGAAAACATTCAGTACTTC

j_call: TRBJ2-1
d_call: -
clone_size: -
v_call: TRBV4-3
cdr3_aa: CASSQGGGSWHRHEQFF
cdr3_nt: TGCGCCAGCAGCCAAGGTGGGGGCTCTTGGCACAGACATGAGCAGTTCTTC

j_call: TRBJ1-3
d_call: -
clone_size: -
v_call: TRBV4-3
cdr3_aa: CASSQDWLAGLRRNTIYF
cdr3_nt: TGCGCCAGCAGCCAAGATTGGTTGGCAGGCCTCCGACGAAACACCATATATTTT

j_call: TRBJ1-3
d_call: -
clone_size: -
v_call: TRBV5-1
cdr3_aa: CASSLVGTSGGNTIYF
cdr3_nt: TGCGCCAGCAGCTTAGTCGGTACCTCGGGGGGAAACACCATATATTTT

j_call: TRBJ1-1
d_call: -
clone_size: -
v_call: TRBV7-2
cdr3_aa: CASSRMAGQRGNTEAFF
cdr3_nt: TGTGCCAGCAGTCGGATGGCAGGGCAAAGAGGTAACACTGAAGCTTTCTTT

j_call: TRBJ1-2
d_call: TRBD1
clone_size: -
v_call: TRBV9
cdr3_aa: CASSVTGGTYGYTF
cdr3_nt: TGTGCCAGCAGCGTGACAGGGGGCACCTATGGCTACACCTTC

j_call: TRBJ2-2
d_call: -
clone_size: -
v_call: TRBV7-3
cdr3_aa: CASSPGTPTNTGELFF
cdr3_nt: TGTGCCAGCAGCCCTGGGACACCGACGAACACCGGGGAGCTGTTTTTT

j_call: TRBJ2-6
d_call: -
clone_size: -
v_call: TRBV19
cdr3_aa: CASSLYRGVSGANVLTF
cdr3_nt: TGTGCCAGTAGTCTCTACCGGGGTGTCTCTGGGGCCAACGTCCTGACTTTC

j_call: TRBJ2-7
d_call: -
clone_size: -
v_call: TRBV5-1
cdr3_aa: CASSLGATNEQYF
cdr3_nt: TGCGCCAGCAGCTTGGGAGCTACGAACGAGCAGTACTTC

j_call: TRBJ2-2
d_call: TRBD1
clone_size: -
v_call: TRBV4-3
cdr3_aa: CASSQETRGRGAGELFF
cdr3_nt: TGCGCCAGCAGCCAAGAGACCAGGGGGCGAGGGGCCGGGGAGCTGTTTTTT

j_call: TRBJ2-7
d_call: TRBD1
clone_size: -
v_call: TRBV6-6
cdr3_aa: CASSYGLGTGDDEQYF
cdr3_nt: TGTGCCAGCAGTTACGGGTTGGGGACAGGGGACGACGAGCAGTACTTC

j_call: TRBJ1-5
d_call: -
clone_size: -
v_call: TRBV15
cdr3_aa: CATLLPGLNQPQHF
cdr3_nt: TGTGCCACCCTTCTTCCGGGGTTAAATCAGCCCCAGCATTTT

j_call: TRBJ1-6
d_call: TRBD1
clone_size: -
v_call: TRBV5-1
cdr3_aa: CASSLADRDWYSPLHF
cdr3_nt: TGCGCCAGCAGCTTGGCCGACAGGGATTGGTATTCACCCCTCCACTTT

j_call: TRBJ2-7
d_call: TRBD1
clone_size: -
v_call: TRBV25-1
cdr3_aa: CASSDQGAPYF
cdr3_nt: TGTGCCAGCAGTGACCAGGGGGCGCCGTACTTC

j_call: TRBJ1-4
d_call: TRBD1
clone_size: -
v_call: TRBV7-9
cdr3_aa: CASSFRDRGPANEKLFF
cdr3_nt: TGTGCCAGCAGCTTCCGGGACAGGGGGCCAGCTAATGAAAAACTGTTTTTT

j_call: TRBJ1-3
d_call: -
clone_size: -
v_call: TRBV6-5
cdr3_aa: CATNREAGNTIYF
cdr3_nt: TGTGCCACCAACAGGGAAGCTGGAAACACCATATATTTT

j_call: TRBJ2-7
d_call: -
clone_size: -
v_call: TRBV4-2
cdr3_aa: CASSPAAGTGSYEQYF
cdr3_nt: TGTGCCAGCAGCCCTGCTGCGGGGACGGGCTCCTACGAGCAGTACTTC

j_call: TRBJ2-4
d_call: TRBD2
clone_size: -
v_call: TRBV6-4
cdr3_aa: CASSDSTSGGAIQYF
cdr3_nt: TGTGCCAGCAGTGACTCGACTAGCGGGGGGGCCATTCAGTACTTC